This T cell receptor beta chain was captured by sequencing in a study of post-analysis software for immune sequencing data. Overall study context: Included courses were relapsing-remitting and secondary progressive multiple sclerosis; progressive-relapsing multiple sclerosis was also included. The study, taken as a whole, reports: The five TRBV segments detected at higher frequency in patients than in controls included TRBV5-6, TRBV5-1 and TRBV20-1.

Germline CDR1 SGDLS, CDR2 YYNGEE. This CDR3 has 14 residues. Libraries were made from TCR beta cDNA, and they carried unique molecular identifiers. TCRdb recomputed calls from the PCR reads with MiXCR, one row per CDR3 protein. The table shows approximately 570,000 distinct CDR3 sequences, with roughly 47% occurring only once. Concerning this clonotype itself: What it binds is not known.

The chain joins TRBV9 to TRBJ2-4; D unresolved. The end of the DNA fits TRBJ2-7 better, so the J call may be wrong. The material sequenced was blood. The TCR was taken from a girl between 5 and 17 years old with multiple sclerosis. The CDR3 loop reads CASSVDPTPYEQYF. CDR3 DNA: TGTGCCAGCAGCGTCGACCCGACCCCCTACGAGCAGTACTTC.